Given below is one TCR beta chain in context. The assay was immunoSEQ multiplex PCR, and TCRdb's table has in-frame clones only and misses some. The sample has roughly 400,000 clones; roughly 96% are singletons. The sample originates from a study of shared clonotypes between healthy human individuals. V shed 2 bases and J shed 6 bases, with 17 bases lying between them. The CDR3 runs 15 residues. Per germline, CDR1 MGHRA and CDR2 YSYEKL. This TCR came from a man aged 25-45 years in good health. Sample: memory CD8+ T cells sorted from blood. Subset reported: CD45RO+ cells pooled with CCR7-negative TemRA cells. The V call is TRBV4-1, the J call TRBJ2-7, with D perhaps matching TRBD2 (6 bases). CDR3 residues: CASSQTGSTSLEQYF. In DNA, the CDR3 is TGCGCCAGCAGCCAAACGGGTTCTACTAGCCTCGAGCAGTACTTC.